The present entry profiles one T cell receptor (beta chain) with its context. An end of the junction does not agree with germline; a read error may underlie this. Donors were healthy HIV-negative adults without recently reported acute infections or vaccinations. As processed by the authors: ImmunoSEQ sequences covered only the junction and lacked quality scores; filtering therefore differed. Assay: immunoSEQ multiplex PCR; the TCRdb copy retains only in-frame clones and omits some. V, J and clone size reflect that table, while D and trimming were determined from the DNA. The repertoire holds about half a million clones, with about 85% as singletons. This entry belongs to a study of shared clonotypes between healthy human individuals. There are 13 residues in the CDR3. Germline V gives CDR1 LGHNA, CDR2 YNFKEQ.

This chain uses TRBV4-2 with TRBJ2-1; D is perhaps TRBD2 (6 bases). Sequenced sample: PBMCs. The clonotype comes from a middle-aged woman in good health. Some clones in this sample may be carry-over from other donors' samples. The CDR3 sequence: CASSQDLRLEGIF. For the CDR3, the DNA is TGTGCCAGCAGCCAAGATTTGCGACTAGAGGGAATCTTC.